This TCR beta chain originates from a study of siplizumab effects on memory and regulatory T cells. General study points: In siplizumab cultures, the suppressive function of proliferating Tregs remained unconfirmed. Significant reduction of alloreactive sequences traceable to unstimulated CD4+ memory cells was observed with siplizumab.

The assay covered 85,000 to 100,000 TCR templates per sample. Measured with immunoSEQ multiplex PCR; TCRdb has only the in-frame clones, and not every one. The sample records about 120,000 clones, roughly 94% being singletons. This CDR3 has 15 amino acids. Per the germline V gene, CDR1 is SGHRS and CDR2 is YFSETQ. Trimming at V came to 5 bases and at J to 5 bases, leaving 10 bases not matched to a gene. With respect to this clone: Its matching antigen is unknown.

The chain couples TRBV5-1 to TRBJ2-7, with 10 nucleotides matching TRBD1. The sequenced material came from non-Treg CD4+ T cells sorted from blood. The sequence came from a human donor in good health. The CDR3 nucleotides read TGCGCCAGCAGTGCAGAGGGGGACAGGGGCCACGAGCAGTACTTC. Translated: CASSAEGDRGHEQYF.